This note documents a single T cell receptor beta chain sequence. These data come from a study of T cell changes during pregnancy in multiple sclerosis. With V trimmed by 2 bases and J by 6 bases, 0 bases remained unmatched. Germline V CDR1 and CDR2: MNHEY, SMNVEV (reference sequence). The CDR3 consists of 13 residues. Sequenced by immunoSEQ multiplex PCR; TCRdb stores in-frame clones only, minus some. The sample has 75,000 to 80,000 clones; around 93% are singletons. The clonotype was recovered from a female donor in good health, enrolled as a control in a pregnancy study. The starting material was peripheral blood, obtained after pregnancy. This chain connects TRBV27 to TRBJ1-5, with 8 positions matching TRBD1. The CDR3 DNA reads TGTGCCAGCAGTTTAGACAGGGGTCAGCCCCAGCATTTT. Amino acids: CASSLDRGQPQHF.